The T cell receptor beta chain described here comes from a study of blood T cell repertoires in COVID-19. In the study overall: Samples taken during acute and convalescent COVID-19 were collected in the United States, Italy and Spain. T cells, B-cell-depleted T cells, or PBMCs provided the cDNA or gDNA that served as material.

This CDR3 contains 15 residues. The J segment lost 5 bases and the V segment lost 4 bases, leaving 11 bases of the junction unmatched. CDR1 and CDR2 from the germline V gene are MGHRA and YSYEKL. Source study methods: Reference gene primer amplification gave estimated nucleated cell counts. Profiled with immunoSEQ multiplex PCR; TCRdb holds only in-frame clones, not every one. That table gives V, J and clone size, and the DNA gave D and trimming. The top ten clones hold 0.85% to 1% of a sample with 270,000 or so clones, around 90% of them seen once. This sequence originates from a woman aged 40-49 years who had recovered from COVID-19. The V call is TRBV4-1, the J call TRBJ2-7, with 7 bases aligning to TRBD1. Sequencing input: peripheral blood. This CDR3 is CASSLETGARNEQYF. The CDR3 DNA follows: TGCGCCAGCAGCCTAGAAACAGGGGCCAGGAACGAGCAGTACTTC.